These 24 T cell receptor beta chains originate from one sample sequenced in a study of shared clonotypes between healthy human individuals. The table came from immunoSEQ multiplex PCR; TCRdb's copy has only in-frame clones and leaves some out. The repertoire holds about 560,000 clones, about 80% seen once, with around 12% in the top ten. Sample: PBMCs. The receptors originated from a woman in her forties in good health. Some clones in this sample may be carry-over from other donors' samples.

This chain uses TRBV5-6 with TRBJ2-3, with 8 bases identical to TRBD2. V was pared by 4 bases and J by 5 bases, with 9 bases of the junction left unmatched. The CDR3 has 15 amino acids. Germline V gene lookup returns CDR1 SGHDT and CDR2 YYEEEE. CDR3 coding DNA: TGTGCCAGCAGCCCCCTCGGGGGGGGAGGAGATACGCAGTATTTT. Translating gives CASSPLGGGGDTQYF. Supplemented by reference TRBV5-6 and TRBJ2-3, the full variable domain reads DAGVTQSPTHLIKTRGQQVTLRCSPKSGHDTVSWYQQALGQGPQFIFQYYEEEERQRGNFPDRFSGHQFPNYSSELNVNALLLGDSALYLCASSPLGGGGDTQYFGPGTRLTVL.

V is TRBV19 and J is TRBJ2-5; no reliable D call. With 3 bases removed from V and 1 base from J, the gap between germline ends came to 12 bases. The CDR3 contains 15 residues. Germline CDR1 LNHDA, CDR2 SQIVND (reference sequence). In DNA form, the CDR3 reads TGTGCCAGTAGTATTGGTTCCCTACCCCAAGAGACCCAGTACTTC. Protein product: CASSIGSLPQETQYF.

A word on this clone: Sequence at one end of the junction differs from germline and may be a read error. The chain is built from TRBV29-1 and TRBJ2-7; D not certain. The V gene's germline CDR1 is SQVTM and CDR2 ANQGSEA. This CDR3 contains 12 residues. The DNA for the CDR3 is TGCAGCGTTGAGGTCAGTACCTACGGGCAGTACTTC. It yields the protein CSVEVSTYGQYF.

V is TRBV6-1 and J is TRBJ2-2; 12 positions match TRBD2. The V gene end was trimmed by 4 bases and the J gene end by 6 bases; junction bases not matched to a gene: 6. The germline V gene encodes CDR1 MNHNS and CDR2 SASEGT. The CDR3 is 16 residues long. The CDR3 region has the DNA TGTGCCAGCAGTGCCCAACTAGCGGGAGGCTCCGGGGAGCTGTTTTTT. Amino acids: CASSAQLAGGSGELFF.

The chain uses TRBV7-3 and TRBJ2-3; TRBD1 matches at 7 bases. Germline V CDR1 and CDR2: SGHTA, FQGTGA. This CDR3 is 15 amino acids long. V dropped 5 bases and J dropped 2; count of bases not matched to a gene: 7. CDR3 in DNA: TGTGCCAGCAGCCGACAGGGAGAATTCACAGATACGCAGTATTTT. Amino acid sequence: CASSRQGEFTDTQYF. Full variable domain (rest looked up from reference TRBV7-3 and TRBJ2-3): GAGVSQTPSNKVTEKGKYVELRCDPISGHTALYWYRQSLGQGPEFLIYFQGTGAADDSGLPNDRFFAVRPEGSVSTLKIQRTERGDSAVYLCASSRQGEFTDTQYFGPGTRLTVL.

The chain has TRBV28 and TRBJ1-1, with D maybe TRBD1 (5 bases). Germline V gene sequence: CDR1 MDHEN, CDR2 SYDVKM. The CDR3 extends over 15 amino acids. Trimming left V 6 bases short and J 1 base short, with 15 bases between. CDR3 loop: CASSLMGGENTEAFF. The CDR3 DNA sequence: TGTGCCAGCAGCCTCATGGGGGGGGAGAACACTGAAGCTTTCTTT. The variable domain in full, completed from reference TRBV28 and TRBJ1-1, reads DVKVTQSSRYLVKRTGEKVFLECVQDMDHENMFWYRQDPGLGLRLIYFSYDVKMKEKGDIPEGYSVSREKKERFSLILESASTNQTSMYLCASSLMGGENTEAFFGQGTRLTVV.

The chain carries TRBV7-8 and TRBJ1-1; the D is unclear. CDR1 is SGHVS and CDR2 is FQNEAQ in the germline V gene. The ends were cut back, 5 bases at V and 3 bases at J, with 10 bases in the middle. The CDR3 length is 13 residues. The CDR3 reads CASSPQRDTEAFF. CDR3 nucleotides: TGTGCCAGCAGCCCTCAGAGGGACACTGAAGCTTTCTTT.

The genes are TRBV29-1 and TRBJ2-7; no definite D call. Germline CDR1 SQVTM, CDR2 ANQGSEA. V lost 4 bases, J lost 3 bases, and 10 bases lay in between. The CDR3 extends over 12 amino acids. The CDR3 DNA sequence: TGCAGCGTTGGCCTTAACCACTACGAGCAGTACTTC. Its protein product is CSVGLNHYEQYF.

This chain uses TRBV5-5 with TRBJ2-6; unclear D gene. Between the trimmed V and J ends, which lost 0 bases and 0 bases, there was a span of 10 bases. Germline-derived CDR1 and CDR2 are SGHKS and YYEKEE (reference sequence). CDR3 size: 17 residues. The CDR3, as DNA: TGTGCCAGCAGCTTGGTAGCCAGAACCTCTGGGGCCAACGTCCTGACTTTC. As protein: CASSLVARTSGANVLTF.

This CDR3 is CASSISAGGPSYEQYF. CDR3 sequence (DNA): TGTGCCAGCAGTATATCAGCGGGAGGGCCTTCCTACGAGCAGTACTTC. This chain connects TRBV28 to TRBJ2-7, with 10 bases that match TRBD2. This CDR3 comprises 16 residues. The V gene end was trimmed by 5 bases and the J gene end by 1 base; junction bases not matched to a gene: 8. CDR1 MDHEN and CDR2 SYDVKM come from the germline V gene.

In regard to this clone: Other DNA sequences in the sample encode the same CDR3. The CDR3 loop is CASSLLAGEAGELFF. In DNA, the CDR3 is TGTGCCAGCAGCTTACTAGCGGGAGAGGCCGGGGAGCTGTTTTTT. This chain joins TRBV7-3 and TRBJ2-2, with 10 bases lining up with TRBD2. Germline trimming cut 2 bases from V and 6 bases from J; bases unmatched to any gene: 3. Germline CDR1 reads SGHTA; CDR2 reads FQGTGA. The CDR3 runs 15 residues. Full variable domain (remainder filled in from reference TRBV7-3 and TRBJ2-2): GAGVSQTPSNKVTEKGKYVELRCDPISGHTALYWYRQSLGQGPEFLIYFQGTGAADDSGLPNDRFFAVRPEGSVSTLKIQRTERGDSAVYLCASSLLAGEAGELFFGEGSRLTVL.

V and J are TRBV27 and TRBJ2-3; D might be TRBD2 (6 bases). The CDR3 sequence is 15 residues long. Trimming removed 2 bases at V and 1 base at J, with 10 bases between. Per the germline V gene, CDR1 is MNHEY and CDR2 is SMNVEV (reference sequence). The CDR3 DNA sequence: TGTGCCAGCAGTTTACGCGGGATTGGCACAGATACGCAGTATTTT. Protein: CASSLRGIGTDTQYF.

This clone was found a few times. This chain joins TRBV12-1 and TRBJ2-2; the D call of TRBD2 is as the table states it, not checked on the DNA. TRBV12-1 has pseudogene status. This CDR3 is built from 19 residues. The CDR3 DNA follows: TGTGCCAGCAGCTTGACTAGCGGGAGGGCCGTAAAGGAAACCGGGGAGCTGTTTTTT. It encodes CASSLTSGRAVKETGELFF.

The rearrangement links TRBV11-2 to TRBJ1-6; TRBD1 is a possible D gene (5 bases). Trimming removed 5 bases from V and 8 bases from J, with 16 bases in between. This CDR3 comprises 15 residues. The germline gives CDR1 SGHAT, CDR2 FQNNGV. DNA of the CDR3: TGTGCCAGCAGCGCCGGGATAGGGGTTTATTCACCCCTCCACTTT. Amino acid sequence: CASSAGIGVYSPLHF.

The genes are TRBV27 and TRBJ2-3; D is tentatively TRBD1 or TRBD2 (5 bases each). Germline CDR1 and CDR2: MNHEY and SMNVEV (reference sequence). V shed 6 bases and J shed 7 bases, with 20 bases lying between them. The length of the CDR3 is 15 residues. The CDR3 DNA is TGTGCCAGCAGACGCGCCCGGGACCCGGGAAATACGCAGTATTTT. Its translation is CASRRARDPGNTQYF.

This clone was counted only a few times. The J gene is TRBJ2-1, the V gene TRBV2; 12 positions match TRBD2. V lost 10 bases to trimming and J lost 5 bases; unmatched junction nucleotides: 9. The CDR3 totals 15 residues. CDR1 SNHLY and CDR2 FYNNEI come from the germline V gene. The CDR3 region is CAKLLAGGPNNEQFF. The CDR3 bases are TGTGCCAAGCTACTAGCGGGAGGCCCAAACAATGAGCAGTTCTTC.

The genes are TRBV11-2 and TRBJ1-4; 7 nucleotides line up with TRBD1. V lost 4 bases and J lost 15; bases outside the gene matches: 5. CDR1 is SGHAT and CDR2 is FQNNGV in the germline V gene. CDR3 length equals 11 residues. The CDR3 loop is CASSSGTVLFF. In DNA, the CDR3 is TGTGCCAGCAGCTCCGGGACAGTATTGTTTTTT.

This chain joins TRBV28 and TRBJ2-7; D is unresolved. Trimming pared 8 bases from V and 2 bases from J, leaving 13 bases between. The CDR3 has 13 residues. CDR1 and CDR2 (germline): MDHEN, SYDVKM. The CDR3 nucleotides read TGTGCCAGCCAATTACCCTCCACCTACGAGCAGTACTTC. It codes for CASQLPSTYEQYF.

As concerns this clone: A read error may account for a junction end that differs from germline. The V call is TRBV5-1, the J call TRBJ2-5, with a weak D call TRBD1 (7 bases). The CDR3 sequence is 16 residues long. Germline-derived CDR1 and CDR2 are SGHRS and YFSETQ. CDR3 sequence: CASSSRAEGASETQYF. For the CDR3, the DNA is TGTGCCAGCAGCTCCCGGGCGGAGGGGGCGTCAGAGACCCAGTACTTC. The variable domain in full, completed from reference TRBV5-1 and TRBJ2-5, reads KAGVTQTPRYLIKTRGQQVTLSCSPISGHRSVSWYQQTPGQGLQFLFEYFSETQRNKGNFPGRFSGRQFSNSRSEMNVSTLELGDSALYLCASSSRAEGASETQYFGPGTRLLVL.

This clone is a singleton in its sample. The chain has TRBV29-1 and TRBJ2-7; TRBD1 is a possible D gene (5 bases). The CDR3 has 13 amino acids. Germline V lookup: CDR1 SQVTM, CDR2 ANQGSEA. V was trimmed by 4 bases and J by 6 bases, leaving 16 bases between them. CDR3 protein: CSVAKSGIGEQYF. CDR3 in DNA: TGCAGCGTTGCAAAATCAGGGATCGGCGAGCAGTACTTC.

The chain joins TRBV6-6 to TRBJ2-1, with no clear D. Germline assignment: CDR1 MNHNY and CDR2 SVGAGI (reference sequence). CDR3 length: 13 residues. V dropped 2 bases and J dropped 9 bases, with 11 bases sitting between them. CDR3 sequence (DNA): TGTGCCAGCAGTTACGGGCCCTCCGGTGAGCAGTTCTTC. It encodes CASSYGPSGEQFF.

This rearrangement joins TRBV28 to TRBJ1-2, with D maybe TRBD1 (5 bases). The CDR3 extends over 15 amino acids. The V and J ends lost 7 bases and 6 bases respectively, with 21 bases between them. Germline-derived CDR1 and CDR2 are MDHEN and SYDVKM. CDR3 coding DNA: TGTGCCAGCAAGCCCGGGGGGACGCAAATGGATGGCTACACCTTC. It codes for CASKPGGTQMDGYTF.

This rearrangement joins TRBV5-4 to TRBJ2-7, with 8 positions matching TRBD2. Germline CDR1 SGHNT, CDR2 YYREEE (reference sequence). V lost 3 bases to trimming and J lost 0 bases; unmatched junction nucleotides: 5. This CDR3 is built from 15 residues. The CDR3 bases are TGTGCCAGCAGCTCGGGGGGGCCTAGCTCCTACGAGCAGTACTTC. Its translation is CASSSGGPSSYEQYF.

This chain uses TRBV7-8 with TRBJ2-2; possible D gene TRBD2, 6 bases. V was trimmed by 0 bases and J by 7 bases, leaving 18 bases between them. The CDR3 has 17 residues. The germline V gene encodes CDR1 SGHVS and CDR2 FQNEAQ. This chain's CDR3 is CASSLAIRVREDGELFF. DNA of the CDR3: TGTGCCAGCAGCTTAGCGATCCGCGTCAGGGAGGACGGGGAGCTGTTTTTT.